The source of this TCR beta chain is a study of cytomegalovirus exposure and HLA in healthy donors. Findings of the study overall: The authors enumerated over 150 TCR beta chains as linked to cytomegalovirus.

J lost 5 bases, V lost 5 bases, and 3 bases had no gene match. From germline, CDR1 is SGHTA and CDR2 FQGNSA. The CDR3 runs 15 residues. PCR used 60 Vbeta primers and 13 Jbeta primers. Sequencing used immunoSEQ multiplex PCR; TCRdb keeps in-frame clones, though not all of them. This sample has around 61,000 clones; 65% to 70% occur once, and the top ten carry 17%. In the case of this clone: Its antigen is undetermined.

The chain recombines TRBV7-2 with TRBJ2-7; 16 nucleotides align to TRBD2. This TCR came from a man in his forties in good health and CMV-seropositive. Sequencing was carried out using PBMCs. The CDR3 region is CASSKGTSGGDEQYF. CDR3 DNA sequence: TGTGCCAGCAGCAAGGGGACTAGCGGGGGGGACGAGCAGTACTTC.